These 3 T cell receptor beta chains share one sample of origin, sequenced in a study of regulatory T cells in long-lasting Graves disease (dated by TCRdb to about 2021). Sample time point, as interpreted from the label and publication: persistent/refractory GD, antithyroid drugs over 5 years with positive TRAb. RNA was extracted from PBMCs in TRIzol for both TCR sequencing and RNA sequencing. Library generation was performed with multiplex PCR. Sequencing relied on an Illumina HiSeq 4000. iRepertoire HTBI primers and Arm-PCR amplification of CDR3 regions were used to construct TCR beta libraries. Using fastp trimming at Q25 and MiXCR clonotype assembly, TCRdb reanalyzed the public sequencing data and kept in-frame beta chains. Each entry is one CDR3 protein sequence, shown with its most common DNA and genes. The sample table lists 450,000 or so distinct CDR3 sequences, around a fifth of them with a count of one. The ten largest clones represent roughly 14% of the sample.

The material sequenced was peripheral blood mononuclear cells (PBMCs), taken when the disease was refractory, from a patient treated with antithyroid drugs. These receptors all come from a female donor with Graves disease.

There are many counts of this clonotype. The rearrangement uses TRBV11-3 and TRBJ1-1; no clear D. CDR3 length: 14 residues. Germline lookup yields CDR1 SGHNT and CDR2 YENEEA. Trimming removed 0 bases from V and 5 bases from J, with 10 bases in between. The CDR3 sequence: CASSLESHRTEAFF. In DNA, the CDR3 is TGTGCCAGCAGCTTAGAGTCGCACCGGACTGAAGCTTTCTTT.

V usage is TRBV28 and J usage is TRBJ2-7; 11 bases map to TRBD1. Germline lookup yields CDR1 MDHEN and CDR2 SYDVKM. The CDR3 length is 13 residues. The V segment lost 6 bases and the J segment 6 bases; nucleotides outside the gene matches: 4. CDR3 sequence: CASSGTGGGEQYF. In DNA, the CDR3 is TGTGCCAGCAGCGGGACAGGGGGAGGCGAGCAGTACTTC.

This clonotype was counted a few times. The V call is TRBV29-1, the J call TRBJ1-4; 9 positions match TRBD1. Germline CDR1 and CDR2: SQVTM and ANQGSEA. J gave up 7 bases and V 4 bases, and 7 bases lay outside the gene matches. This CDR3 is 14 amino acids long. The chain's CDR3 is CSVVKGQGPEKLFF. DNA of the CDR3: TGCAGCGTTGTAAAGGGACAGGGACCTGAAAAACTGTTTTTT. The full variable domain, with the rest looked up from reference TRBV29-1 and TRBJ1-4, is SAVISQKPSRDICQRGTSLTIQCQVDSQVTMMFWYRQQPGQSLTLIATANQGSEATYESGFVIDKFPISRPNLTFSTLTVSNMSPEDSSIYLCSVVKGQGPEKLFFGSGTQLSVL.